This T cell receptor beta chain was documented in a study of blood T cell repertoires in COVID-19. Study information: Samples taken during acute and convalescent COVID-19 were collected in the United States, Italy and Spain. PBMCs, B-cell-depleted T cells, or T cells were the source of the cDNA or gDNA that made up the material.

Using immunoSEQ multiplex PCR, the repertoire was profiled, and TCRdb retains in-frame clones only, with some absent. Here the sample spans under 60,000 clones, about 92% being singletons. Sequenced sample: peripheral blood. The clonotype originates from a human donor in a cohort sampled during active COVID-19.

CDR3 nucleotides: TGTGCCAGCAGTGAGTCCCAGGGGATTGATGTTATTTTCGGAAACACCATATATTTT. Encoded protein: CASSESQGIDVIFGNTIYF. The chain joins TRBV6-1 to TRBJ1-3; D possibly corresponds to TRBD1 (6 bases). Deletions cut 3 bases from V and 4 bases from J, with 25 bases between. In germline, CDR1 is MNHNS, CDR2 SASEGT. The CDR3 spans 19 residues.